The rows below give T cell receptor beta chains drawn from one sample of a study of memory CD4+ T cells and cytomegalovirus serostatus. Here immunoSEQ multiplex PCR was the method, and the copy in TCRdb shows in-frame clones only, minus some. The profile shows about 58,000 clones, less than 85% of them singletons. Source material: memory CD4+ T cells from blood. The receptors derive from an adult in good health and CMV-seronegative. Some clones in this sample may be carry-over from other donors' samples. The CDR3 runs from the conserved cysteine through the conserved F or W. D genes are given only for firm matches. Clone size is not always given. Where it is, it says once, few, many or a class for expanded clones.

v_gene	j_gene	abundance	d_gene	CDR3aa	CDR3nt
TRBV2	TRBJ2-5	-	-	CASSEQGLDQETQYF	TGTGCCAGCAGTGAACAGGGTCTAGACCAAGAGACCCAGTACTTC
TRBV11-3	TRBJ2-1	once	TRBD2	CASSLSSGSSYNEQFF	TGTGCCAGCAGCTTAAGTAGCGGGAGCTCCTACAATGAGCAGTTCTTC
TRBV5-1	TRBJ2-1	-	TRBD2	CASTQAGTSIDEQFF	TGCGCCAGCACCCAGGCCGGGACTAGTATCGATGAGCAGTTCTTC
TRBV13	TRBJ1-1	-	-	CATVGSHTEAFF	TGTGCCACCGTGGGGTCGCACACTGAAGCTTTCTTT
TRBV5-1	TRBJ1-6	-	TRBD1	CASRKQGNNSPLHF	TGCGCCAGCAGGAAACAGGGGAATAATTCACCCCTCCACTTT
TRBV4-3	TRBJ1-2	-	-	CASSQERGVGYGYTF	TGCGCCAGCAGCCAAGAAAGGGGAGTCGGCTATGGCTACACCTTC
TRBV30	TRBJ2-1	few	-	CAWEGANEQFF	TGTGCCTGGGAAGGAGCCAATGAGCAGTTCTTC
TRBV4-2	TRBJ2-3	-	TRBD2	CASSQEVRLAGYTDTQYF	TGTGCCAGCAGCCAAGAGGTCCGACTAGCGGGCTACACAGATACGCAGTATTTT
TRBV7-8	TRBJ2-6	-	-	CASSLGLSSGANVLTF	TGTGCCAGCAGTTTGGGACTGTCCTCTGGGGCCAACGTCCTGACTTTC
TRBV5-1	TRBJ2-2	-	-	CASSPGPNTGELFF	TGCGCCAGCAGCCCCGGGCCAAACACCGGGGAGCTGTTTTTT
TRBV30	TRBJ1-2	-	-	CAWSSDGYGYTF	TGTGCCTGGAGTTCCGACGGCTATGGCTACACCTTC
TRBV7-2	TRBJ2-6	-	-	CASSFPGLGANVLTF	TGTGCCAGCAGCTTTCCGGGGCTTGGGGCCAACGTCCTGACTTTC
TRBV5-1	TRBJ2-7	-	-	CASSLAVSYEQYF	TGCGCCAGCAGCTTGGCAGTATCCTACGAGCAGTACTTC
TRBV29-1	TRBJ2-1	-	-	CSVARLRDSTAKYNEQFF	TGCAGCGTCGCCAGGCTTCGAGACTCGACAGCGAAATACAATGAGCAGTTCTTC
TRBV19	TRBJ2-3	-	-	CASGGGLDTQYF	TGTGCCAGTGGCGGAGGGCTAGATACGCAGTATTTT
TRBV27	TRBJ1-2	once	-	CASSPRALQRNGYTF	TGTGCCAGCAGTCCTCGGGCCCTGCAGAGAAATGGCTACACCTTC
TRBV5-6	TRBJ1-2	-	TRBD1	CASSWGDRGRYGYTF	TGTGCCAGCAGCTGGGGTGACAGGGGGCGTTATGGCTACACCTTC
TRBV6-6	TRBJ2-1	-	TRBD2	CASSSTSGVEQFF	TGTGCCAGCAGTTCGACTAGCGGGGTTGAGCAGTTCTTC
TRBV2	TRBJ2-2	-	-	CASKVVPTGELFF	TGTGCCAGCAAAGTAGTCCCCACCGGGGAGCTGTTTTTT
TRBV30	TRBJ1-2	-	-	CAWAHEFYGYTF	TGTGCCTGGGCCCATGAATTCTATGGCTACACCTTC
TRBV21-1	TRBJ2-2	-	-	CASIYSGSSLRHTGELFF	TGTGCCAGCATCTATTCGGGGAGTAGCCTGCGGCACACCGGGGAGCTGTTTTTT
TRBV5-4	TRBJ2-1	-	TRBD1	CASSLTGTGTYNEQFF	TGTGCCAGCAGCTTGACCGGGACAGGGACCTACAATGAGCAGTTCTTC
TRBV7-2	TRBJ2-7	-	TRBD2	CASSLSFGGSTEQYF	TGTGCCAGCAGCTTATCCTTCGGCGGGAGTACAGAGCAGTACTTC
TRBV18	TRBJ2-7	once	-	CASSREFVGNEQYF	TGTGCCAGCTCCCGGGAGTTCGTAGGGAACGAGCAGTACTTC
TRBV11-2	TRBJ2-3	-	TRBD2	CASSLGLLAGGETDTQYF	TGTGCCAGCAGCCTGGGCCTACTAGCGGGAGGAGAGACAGATACGCAGTATTTT
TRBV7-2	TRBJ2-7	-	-	CASSSLQGSYEQYF	TGTGCCAGCAGCTCCCTTCAGGGATCCTACGAGCAGTACTTC
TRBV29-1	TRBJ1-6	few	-	CSARTDYNSPLHF	TGCAGCGCTCGGACAGACTATAATTCACCCCTCCACTTT
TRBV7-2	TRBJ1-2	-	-	CASSLGGRDGYTF	TGTGCCAGCAGCTTAGGGGGGAGGGATGGCTACACCTTC
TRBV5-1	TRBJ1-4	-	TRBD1	CASSLGGQGSNEKLFF	TGCGCCAGCAGCTTGGGAGGACAGGGCTCAAATGAAAAACTGTTTTTT
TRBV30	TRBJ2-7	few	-	CAWRGGQLLGPHEQYF	TGTGCCTGGAGGGGGGGACAGCTATTAGGGCCCCACGAGCAGTACTTC
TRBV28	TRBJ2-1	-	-	CASSLGHSYNEQFF	TGTGCCAGCAGCCTGGGACATAGCTACAATGAGCAGTTCTTC
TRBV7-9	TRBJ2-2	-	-	CASSLRRTGSDGELFF	TGTGCCAGCAGCTTAAGGCGAACAGGGAGTGACGGGGAGCTGTTTTTT
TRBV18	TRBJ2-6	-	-	CASSPPTGSGANVLTF	TGTGCCAGCTCACCACCCACAGGCTCTGGGGCCAACGTCCTGACTTTC
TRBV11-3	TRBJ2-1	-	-	CASSLARSFGEQFF	TGTGCCAGCAGCTTAGCTAGGAGTTTCGGGGAGCAGTTCTTC
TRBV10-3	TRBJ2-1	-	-	CAISRDGDNEQFF	TGTGCCATCAGCAGGGACGGGGACAATGAGCAGTTCTTC
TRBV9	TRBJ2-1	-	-	CASSVDPSGSSYNEQFF	TGTGCCAGCAGCGTAGACCCCTCCGGGAGCTCCTACAATGAGCAGTTCTTC
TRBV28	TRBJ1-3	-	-	CASRDRASGNTIYF	TGTGCCAGCAGAGACAGAGCCTCTGGAAACACCATATATTTT
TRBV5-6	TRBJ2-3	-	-	CASSLALSGTDTQYF	TGTGCCAGCAGCTTGGCCTTAAGTGGCACAGATACGCAGTATTTT
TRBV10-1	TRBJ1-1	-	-	CASSEKGTEAFF	TGCGCCAGCAGTGAGAAGGGGACTGAAGCTTTCTTT
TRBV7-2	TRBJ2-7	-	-	CASSLVGDAYEQYF	TGTGCCAGCAGCTTAGTTGGGGACGCCTACGAGCAGTACTTC